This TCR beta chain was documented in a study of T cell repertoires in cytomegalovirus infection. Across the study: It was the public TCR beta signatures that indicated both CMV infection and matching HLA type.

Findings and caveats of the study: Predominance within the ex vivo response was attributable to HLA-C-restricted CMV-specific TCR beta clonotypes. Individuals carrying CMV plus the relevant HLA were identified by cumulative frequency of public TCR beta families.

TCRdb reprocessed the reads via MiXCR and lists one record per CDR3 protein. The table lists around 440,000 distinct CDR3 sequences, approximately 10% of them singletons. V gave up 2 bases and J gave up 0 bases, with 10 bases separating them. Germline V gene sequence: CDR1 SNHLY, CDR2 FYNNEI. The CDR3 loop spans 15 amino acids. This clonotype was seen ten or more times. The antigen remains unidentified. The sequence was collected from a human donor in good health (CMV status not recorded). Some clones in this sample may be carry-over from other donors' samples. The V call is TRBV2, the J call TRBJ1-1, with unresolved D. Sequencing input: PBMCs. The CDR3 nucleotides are TGTGCCAGCAGTGAACAAGGACCCCTGAACACTGAAGCTTTCTTT. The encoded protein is CASSEQGPLNTEAFF.